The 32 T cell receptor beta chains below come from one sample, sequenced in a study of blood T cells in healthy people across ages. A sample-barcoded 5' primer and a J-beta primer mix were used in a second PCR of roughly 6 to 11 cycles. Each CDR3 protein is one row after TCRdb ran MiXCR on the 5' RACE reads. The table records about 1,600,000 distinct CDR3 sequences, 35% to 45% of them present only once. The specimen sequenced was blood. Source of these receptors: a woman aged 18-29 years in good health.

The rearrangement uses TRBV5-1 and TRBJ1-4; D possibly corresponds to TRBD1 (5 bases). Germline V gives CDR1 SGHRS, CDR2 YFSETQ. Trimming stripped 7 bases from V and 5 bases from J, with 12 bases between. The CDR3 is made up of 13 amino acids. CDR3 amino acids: CASAGLGNEKLFF. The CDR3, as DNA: TGCGCCAGCGCAGGGTTGGGGAATGAAAAACTGTTTTTT. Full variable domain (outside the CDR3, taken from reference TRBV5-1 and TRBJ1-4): KAGVTQTPRYLIKTRGQQVTLSCSPISGHRSVSWYQQTPGQGLQFLFEYFSETQRNKGNFPGRFSGRQFSNSRSEMNVSTLELGDSALYLCASAGLGNEKLFFGSGTQLSVL.

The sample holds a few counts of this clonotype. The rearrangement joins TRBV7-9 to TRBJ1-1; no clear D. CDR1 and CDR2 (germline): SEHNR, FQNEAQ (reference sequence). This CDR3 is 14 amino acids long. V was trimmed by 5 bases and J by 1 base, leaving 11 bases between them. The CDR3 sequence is CASSLQSSNTEAFF. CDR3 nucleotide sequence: TGTGCCAGCAGCCTCCAAAGTTCGAACACTGAAGCTTTCTTT.

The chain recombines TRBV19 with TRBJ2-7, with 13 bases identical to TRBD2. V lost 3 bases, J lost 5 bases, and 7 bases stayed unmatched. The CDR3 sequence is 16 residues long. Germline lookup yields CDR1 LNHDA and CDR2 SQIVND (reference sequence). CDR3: CASSMWTSGGQDEQYF. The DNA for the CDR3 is TGTGCCAGTAGTATGTGGACTAGCGGGGGCCAGGACGAGCAGTACTTC. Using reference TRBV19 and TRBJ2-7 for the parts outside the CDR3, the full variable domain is DGGITQSPKYLFRKEGQNVTLSCEQNLNHDAMYWYRQDPGQGLRLIYYSQIVNDFQKGDIAEGYSVSREKKESFPLTVTSAQKNPTAFYLCASSMWTSGGQDEQYFGPGTRLTVT.

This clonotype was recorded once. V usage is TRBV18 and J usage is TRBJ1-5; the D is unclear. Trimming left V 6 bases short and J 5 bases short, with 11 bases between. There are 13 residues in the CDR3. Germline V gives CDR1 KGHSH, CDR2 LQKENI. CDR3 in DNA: TGTGCCAGCTCTGCCGCGCCAGATCAGCCCCAGCATTTT. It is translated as CASSAAPDQPQHF.

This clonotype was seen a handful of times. The CDR3 loop is CSAWDDTYEQYF. Here the CDR3 DNA reads TGCAGTGCGTGGGACGATACCTACGAGCAGTACTTC. The genes are TRBV20-1 and TRBJ2-7; D may correspond to TRBD1 or TRBD2 (5 bases each). The CDR3 is 12 residues long. CDR1 and CDR2 from the germline V gene are DFQATT and SNEGSKA (reference sequence). Trimming took off 6 bases at V and 2 bases at J, with 11 bases between the two ends.

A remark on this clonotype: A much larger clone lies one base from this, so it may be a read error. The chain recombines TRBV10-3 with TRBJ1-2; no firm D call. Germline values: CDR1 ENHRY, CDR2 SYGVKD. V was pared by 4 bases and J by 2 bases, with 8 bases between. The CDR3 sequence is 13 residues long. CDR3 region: CAISANWNYGYTF. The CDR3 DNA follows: TGTGCCATCAGTGCGAACTGGAACTATGGCTACACCTTC.

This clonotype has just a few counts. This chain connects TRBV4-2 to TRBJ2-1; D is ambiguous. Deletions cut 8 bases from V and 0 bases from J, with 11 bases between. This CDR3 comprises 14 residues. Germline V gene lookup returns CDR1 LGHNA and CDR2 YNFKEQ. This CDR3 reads CASGSWSSYNEQFF. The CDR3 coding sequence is TGTGCCAGCGGTTCCTGGAGCTCCTACAATGAGCAGTTCTTC.

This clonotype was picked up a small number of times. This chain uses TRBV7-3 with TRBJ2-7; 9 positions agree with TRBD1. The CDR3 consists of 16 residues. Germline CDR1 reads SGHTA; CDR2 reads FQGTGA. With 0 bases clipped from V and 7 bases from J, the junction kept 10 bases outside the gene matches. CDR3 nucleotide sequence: TGTGCCAGCAGCTTAACGTCCGGGACAGGGTACAATGAGCAGTACTTC. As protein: CASSLTSGTGYNEQYF.

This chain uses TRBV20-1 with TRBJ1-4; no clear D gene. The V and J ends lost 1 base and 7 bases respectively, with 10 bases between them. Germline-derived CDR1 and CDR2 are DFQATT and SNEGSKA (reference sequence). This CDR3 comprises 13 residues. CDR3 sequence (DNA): TGCAGTGCTAGAGTGGCAGGTACTGAAAAACTGTTTTTT. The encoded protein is CSARVAGTEKLFF.

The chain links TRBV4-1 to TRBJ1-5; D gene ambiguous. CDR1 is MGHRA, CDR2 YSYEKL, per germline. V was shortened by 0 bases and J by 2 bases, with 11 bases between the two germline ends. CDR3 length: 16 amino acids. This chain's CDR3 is CASSQDPVGGNQPQHF. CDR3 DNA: TGCGCCAGCAGCCAAGACCCTGTGGGTGGCAATCAGCCCCAGCATTTT.

CDR3 in amino acids: CSARLTGGGETQYF. CDR3 DNA sequence: TGCAGTGCTAGGTTAACAGGGGGAGGAGAGACCCAGTACTTC. The chain combines TRBV20-1 with TRBJ2-5; 8 positions match TRBD1. The trim removed 3 bases at V and 4 bases at J, leaving 7 bases unmatched. CDR3 length: 14 amino acids. Per the germline V gene, CDR1 is DFQATT and CDR2 is SNEGSKA (reference sequence).

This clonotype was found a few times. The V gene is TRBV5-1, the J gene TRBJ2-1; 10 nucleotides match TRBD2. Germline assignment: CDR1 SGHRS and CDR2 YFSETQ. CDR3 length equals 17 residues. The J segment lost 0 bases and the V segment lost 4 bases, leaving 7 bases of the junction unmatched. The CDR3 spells CASSTGTSASSYNEQFF. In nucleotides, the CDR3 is TGCGCCAGCAGCACCGGGACTAGCGCTAGCTCCTACAATGAGCAGTTCTTC.

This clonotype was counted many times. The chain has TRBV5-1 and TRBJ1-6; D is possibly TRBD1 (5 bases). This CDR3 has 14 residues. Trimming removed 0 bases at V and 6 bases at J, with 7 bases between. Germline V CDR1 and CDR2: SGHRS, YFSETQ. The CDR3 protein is CASSLGGTNSPLHF. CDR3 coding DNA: TGCGCCAGCAGCTTGGGAGGGACTAATTCACCCCTCCACTTT.

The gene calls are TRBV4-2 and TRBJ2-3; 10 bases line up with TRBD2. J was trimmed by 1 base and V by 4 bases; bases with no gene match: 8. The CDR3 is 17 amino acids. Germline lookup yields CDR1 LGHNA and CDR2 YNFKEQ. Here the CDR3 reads CASSPSRTSGGTDTQYF. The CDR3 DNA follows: TGTGCCAGCAGCCCTTCCCGTACTAGCGGGGGCACAGATACGCAGTATTTT.

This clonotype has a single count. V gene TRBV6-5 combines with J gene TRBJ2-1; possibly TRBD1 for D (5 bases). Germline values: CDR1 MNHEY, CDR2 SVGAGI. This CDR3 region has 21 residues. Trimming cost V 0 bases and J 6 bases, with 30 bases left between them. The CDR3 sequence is CASSYSPISIPIGTGLNEQFF. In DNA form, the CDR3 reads TGTGCCAGCAGTTACTCCCCCATCTCTATCCCCATTGGTACAGGTCTCAATGAGCAGTTCTTC.

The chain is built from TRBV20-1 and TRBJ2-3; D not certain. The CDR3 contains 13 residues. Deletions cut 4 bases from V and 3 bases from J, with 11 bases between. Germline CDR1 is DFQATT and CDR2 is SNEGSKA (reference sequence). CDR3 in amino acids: CSAKRPNTDTQYF. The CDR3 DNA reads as TGCAGTGCTAAGAGACCAAATACAGATACGCAGTATTTT.

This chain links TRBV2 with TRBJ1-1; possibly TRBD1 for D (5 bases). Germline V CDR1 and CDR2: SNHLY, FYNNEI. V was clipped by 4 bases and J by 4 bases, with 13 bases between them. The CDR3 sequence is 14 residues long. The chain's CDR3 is CASSAGRESTEAFF. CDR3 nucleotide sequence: TGTGCCAGCAGTGCGGGCAGGGAATCCACTGAAGCTTTCTTT.

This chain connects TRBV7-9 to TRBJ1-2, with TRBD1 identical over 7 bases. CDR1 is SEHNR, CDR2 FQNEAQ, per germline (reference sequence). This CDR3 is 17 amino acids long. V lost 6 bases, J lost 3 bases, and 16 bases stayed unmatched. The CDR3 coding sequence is TGTGCCAGCAGAAACCACGCAGGGACAGCCCAGGACTATGGCTACACCTTC. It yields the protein CASRNHAGTAQDYGYTF.

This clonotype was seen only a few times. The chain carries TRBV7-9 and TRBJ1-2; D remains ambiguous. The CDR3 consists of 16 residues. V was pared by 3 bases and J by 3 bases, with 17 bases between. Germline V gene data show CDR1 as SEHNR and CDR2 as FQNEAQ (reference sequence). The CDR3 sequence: CASSFANYRTDYGYTF. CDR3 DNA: TGTGCCAGCAGCTTCGCCAACTATCGGACGGACTATGGCTACACCTTC.

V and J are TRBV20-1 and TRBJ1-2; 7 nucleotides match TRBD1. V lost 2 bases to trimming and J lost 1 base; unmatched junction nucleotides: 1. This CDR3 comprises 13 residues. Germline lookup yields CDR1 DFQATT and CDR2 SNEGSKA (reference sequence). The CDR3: CSARRQGNYGYTF. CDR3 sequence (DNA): TGCAGTGCTAGAAGACAGGGTAACTATGGCTACACCTTC.

Here the CDR3 reads CASSRGVANNYGYTF. The DNA for the CDR3 is TGTGCCAGCAGTCGAGGGGTAGCAAATAACTATGGCTACACCTTC. The V call is TRBV7-2, the J call TRBJ1-2, with TRBD1 as a possible D gene (5 bases). The V and J ends lost 6 bases and 1 base respectively, with 15 bases between them. Looked up from germline, CDR1 is SGHTA and CDR2 is FQGNSA. The CDR3 extends over 15 amino acids.

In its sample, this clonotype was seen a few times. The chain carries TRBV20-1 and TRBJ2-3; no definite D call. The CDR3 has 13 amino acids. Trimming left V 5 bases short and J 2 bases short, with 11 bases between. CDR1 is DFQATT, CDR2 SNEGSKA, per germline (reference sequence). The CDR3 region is CSAGVGPTDTQYF. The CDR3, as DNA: TGCAGTGCTGGGGTCGGGCCCACAGATACGCAGTATTTT.

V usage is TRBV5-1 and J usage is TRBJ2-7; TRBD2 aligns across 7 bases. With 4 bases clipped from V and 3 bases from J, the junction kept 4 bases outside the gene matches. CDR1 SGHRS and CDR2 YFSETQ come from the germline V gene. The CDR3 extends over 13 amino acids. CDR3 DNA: TGCGCCAGCAGCGTCAAGCGGGGCTACGAGCAGTACTTC. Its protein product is CASSVKRGYEQYF.

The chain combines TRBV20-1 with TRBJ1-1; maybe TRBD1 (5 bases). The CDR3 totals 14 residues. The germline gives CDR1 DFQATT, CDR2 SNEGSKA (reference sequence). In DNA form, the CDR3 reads TGCAGCCATCCCCGTAGGGGACGCGGCACTGAAGCTTTCTTT. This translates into CSHPRRGRGTEAFF.

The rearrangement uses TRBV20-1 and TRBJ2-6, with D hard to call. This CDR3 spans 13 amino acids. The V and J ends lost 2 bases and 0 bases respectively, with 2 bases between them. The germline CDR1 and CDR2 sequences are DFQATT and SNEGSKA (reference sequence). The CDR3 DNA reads TGCAGTGCTAGAAGCTCTGGGGCCAACGTCCTGACTTTC. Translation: CSARSSGANVLTF.

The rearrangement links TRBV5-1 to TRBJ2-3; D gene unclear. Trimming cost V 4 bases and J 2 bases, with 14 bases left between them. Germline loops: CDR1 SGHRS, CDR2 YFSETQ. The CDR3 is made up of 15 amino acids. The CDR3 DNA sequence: TGCGCCAGCAGCCCGAAGAGGCAGTACACAGATACGCAGTATTTT. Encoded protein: CASSPKRQYTDTQYF.

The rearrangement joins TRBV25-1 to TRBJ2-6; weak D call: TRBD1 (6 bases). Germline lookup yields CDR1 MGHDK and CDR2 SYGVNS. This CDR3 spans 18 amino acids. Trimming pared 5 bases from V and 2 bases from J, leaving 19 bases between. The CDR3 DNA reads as TGTGCCAGCAGTAAAAACGGACAGACCTTTCCTGGGGCCAACGTCCTGACTTTC. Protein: CASSKNGQTFPGANVLTF. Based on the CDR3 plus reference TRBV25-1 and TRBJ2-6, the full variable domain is EADIYQTPRYLVIGTGKKITLECSQTMGHDKMYWYQQDPGMELHLIHYSYGVNSTEKGDLSSESTVSRIRTEHFPLTLESARPSHTSQYLCASSKNGQTFPGANVLTFGAGSRLTVL.

The CDR3 here is CATERGRGNTEAFF. The DNA of the CDR3 is TGTGCCACAGAAAGGGGACGGGGCAACACTGAAGCTTTCTTT. The chain joins TRBV6-2 or TRBV6-3 to TRBJ1-1, with D possibly TRBD1 on 5 matching bases. The CDR3 covers 14 residues. The V and J ends lost 10 bases and 2 bases respectively, with 17 bases between them. Germline loops: CDR1 MNHEY, CDR2 SVGEGT.

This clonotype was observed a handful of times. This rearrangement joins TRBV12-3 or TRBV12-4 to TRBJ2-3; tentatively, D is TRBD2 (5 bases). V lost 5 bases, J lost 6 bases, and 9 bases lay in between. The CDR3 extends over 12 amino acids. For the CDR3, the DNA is TGTGCCAGCAGTCCGGGATGGGATACGCAGTATTTT. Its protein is CASSPGWDTQYF.

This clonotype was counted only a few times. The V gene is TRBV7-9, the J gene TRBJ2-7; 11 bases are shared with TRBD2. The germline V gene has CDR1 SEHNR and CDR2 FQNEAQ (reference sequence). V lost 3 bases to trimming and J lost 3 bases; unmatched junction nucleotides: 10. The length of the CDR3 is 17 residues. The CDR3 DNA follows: TGTGCCAGCAGCTTCCCCCTCCCGGGACTAGCGGTCTACGAGCAGTACTTC. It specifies CASSFPLPGLAVYEQYF. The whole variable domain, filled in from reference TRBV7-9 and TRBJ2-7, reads DTGVSQNPRHKITKRGQNVTFRCDPISEHNRLYWYRQTLGQGPEFLTYFQNEAQLEKSRLLSDRFSAERPKGSFSTLEIQRTEQGDSAMYLCASSFPLPGLAVYEQYFGPGTRLTVT.

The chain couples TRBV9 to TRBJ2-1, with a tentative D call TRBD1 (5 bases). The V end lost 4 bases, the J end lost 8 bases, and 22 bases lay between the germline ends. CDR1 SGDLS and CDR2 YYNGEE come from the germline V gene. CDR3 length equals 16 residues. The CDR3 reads CASSPGSGAAAHEQFF. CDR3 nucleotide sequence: TGTGCCAGCAGCCCGGGTAGTGGGGCAGCTGCCCATGAGCAGTTCTTC.

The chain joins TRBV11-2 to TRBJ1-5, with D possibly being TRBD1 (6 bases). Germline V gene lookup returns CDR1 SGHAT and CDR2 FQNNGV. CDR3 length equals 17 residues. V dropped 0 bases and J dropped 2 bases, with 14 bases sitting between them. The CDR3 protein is CASSLEAGARGNQPQHF. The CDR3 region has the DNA TGTGCCAGCAGCTTAGAAGCGGGGGCGCGTGGCAATCAGCCCCAGCATTTT.